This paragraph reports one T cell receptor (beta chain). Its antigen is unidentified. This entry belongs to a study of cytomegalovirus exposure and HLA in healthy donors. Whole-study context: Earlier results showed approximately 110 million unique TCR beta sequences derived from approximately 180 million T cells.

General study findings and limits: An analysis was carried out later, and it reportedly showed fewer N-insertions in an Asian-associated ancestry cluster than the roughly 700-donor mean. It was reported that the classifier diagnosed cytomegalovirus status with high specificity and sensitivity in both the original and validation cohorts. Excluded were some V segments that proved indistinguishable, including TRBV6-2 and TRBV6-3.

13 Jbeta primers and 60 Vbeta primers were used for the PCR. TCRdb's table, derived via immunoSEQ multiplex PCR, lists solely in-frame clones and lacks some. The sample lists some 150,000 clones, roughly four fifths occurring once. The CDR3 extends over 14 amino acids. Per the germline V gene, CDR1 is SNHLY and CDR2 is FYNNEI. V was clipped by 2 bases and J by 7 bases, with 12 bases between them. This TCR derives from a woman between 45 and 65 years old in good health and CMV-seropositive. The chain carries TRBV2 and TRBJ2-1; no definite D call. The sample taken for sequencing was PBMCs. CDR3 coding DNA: TGTGCCAGCAGTGAATCGGTTCCCGAAAATGAGCAGTTCTTC. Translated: CASSESVPENEQFF.